The 28 T cell receptor beta chains presented below share a single source sample, sequenced in a study of cytomegalovirus exposure and HLA in healthy donors. PCR employed 60 Vbeta and 13 Jbeta primers. The table came from immunoSEQ multiplex PCR; TCRdb's copy has only in-frame clones and leaves some out. The sample yields about 160,000 clones, of which the top ten take up about 1.2%. Source material: PBMCs. These receptor sequences come from a woman between 55 and 75 years old in good health and CMV-seronegative.

This chain links TRBV7-9 with TRBJ1-1; weak D call: TRBD1 (6 bases). This CDR3 has 14 amino acids. In germline, CDR1 is SEHNR, CDR2 FQNEAQ (reference sequence). V was shortened by 5 bases and J by 1 base, with 11 bases between the two germline ends. As DNA, the CDR3 is TGTGCCAGCAGCCCGACAGGTACGAACACTGAAGCTTTCTTT. Encoded protein: CASSPTGTNTEAFF.

The V gene is TRBV9, the J gene TRBJ2-6; D gene unclear. The V and J ends lost 2 bases and 2 bases respectively, with 5 bases between them. This CDR3 spans 14 amino acids. The V gene's germline CDR1 is SGDLS and CDR2 YYNGEE. The CDR3 nucleotides are TGTGCCAGCAGCGTGACTGCTGGGGCCAACGTCCTGACTTTC. Its protein is CASSVTAGANVLTF.

This sequence joins TRBV27 and TRBJ1-2; D may be TRBD1 (6 bases). V shed 5 bases and J shed 6 bases, with 22 bases lying between them. The CDR3 has 16 residues. CDR1 MNHEY and CDR2 SMNVEV come from the germline V gene (reference sequence). DNA of the CDR3: TGTGCCAGCAGTCTAACCCCCCAGGACAGAGGACATGGCTACACCTTC. It specifies CASSLTPQDRGHGYTF.

This rearrangement joins TRBV4-1 to TRBJ1-1; D unclear. The germline V gene has CDR1 MGHRA and CDR2 YSYEKL. The ends were cut back, 4 bases at V and 8 bases at J, with 14 bases in the middle. CDR3 length equals 13 residues. CDR3 in amino acids: CASSPSIQSEAFF. CDR3 nucleotides: TGCGCCAGCAGCCCATCGATACAGTCAGAAGCTTTCTTT.

The rearrangement links TRBV19 to TRBJ2-7; TRBD2 matches at 9 bases. The V gene's germline CDR1 is LNHDA and CDR2 SQIVND (reference sequence). The CDR3 has 15 amino acids. V gave up 1 base and J gave up 2 bases; unmatched junction bases: 3. The CDR3 sequence: CASSIVSGGTYEQYF. CDR3 DNA sequence: TGTGCCAGTAGTATAGTTAGCGGGGGAACCTACGAGCAGTACTTC.

V usage is TRBV20-1 and J usage is TRBJ2-1; weak D call: TRBD2 (5 bases). The ends were cut back, 3 bases at V and 10 bases at J, with 10 bases in the middle. Germline CDR1 reads DFQATT; CDR2 reads SNEGSKA (reference sequence). The CDR3 covers 11 residues. This CDR3 reads CSASGIGEQFF. The DNA for the CDR3 is TGCAGTGCTAGCGGGATAGGAGAGCAGTTCTTC.

The chain is built from TRBV5-1 and TRBJ2-7; 11 bases are shared with TRBD2. CDR1 and CDR2 from the germline V gene are SGHRS and YFSETQ. The V segment lost 5 bases and the J segment 4 bases; nucleotides outside the gene matches: 8. The CDR3 loop spans 15 amino acids. CDR3 nucleotide sequence: TGCGCCAGCAGTCCTCGGACTAGCGGGCTGTACGAGCAGTACTTC. It encodes CASSPRTSGLYEQYF.

The V gene is TRBV4-2, the J gene TRBJ1-6; 9 bases agree with TRBD1. After removal of 2 bases from V and 7 bases from J, the junction contained 6 bases not matched to a gene. The germline V gene encodes CDR1 LGHNA and CDR2 YNFKEQ. The CDR3 is 16 residues long. The CDR3 sequence: CASSQQAGQGNSPLHF. The CDR3 nucleotides read TGTGCCAGCAGCCAACAAGCCGGACAGGGGAATTCACCCCTCCACTTT.

The rearrangement links TRBV9 to TRBJ2-2; D unclear. The CDR3 is 13 residues long. V shed 1 base and J shed 5 bases, with 6 bases lying between them. Germline CDR1 is SGDLS and CDR2 is YYNGEE. DNA of the CDR3: TGTGCCAGCAGCGTACATAGTACCGGGGAGCTGTTTTTT. It translates to CASSVHSTGELFF.

The rearrangement links TRBV5-4 to TRBJ1-1; possibly TRBD1 for D (5 bases). Trimming took 0 bases from V and 6 from J, leaving 12 bases between them. There are 14 residues in the CDR3. Germline V gene lookup returns CDR1 SGHNT and CDR2 YYREEE (reference sequence). Here the CDR3 reads CASSLALGGSEAFF. CDR3 sequence (DNA): TGTGCCAGCAGCTTGGCCCTCGGGGGTTCTGAAGCTTTCTTT.

This rearrangement joins TRBV4-3 to TRBJ1-2, with D perhaps matching TRBD1 (5 bases). There are 14 residues in the CDR3. Germline CDR1 is LGHNA and CDR2 is YSLEER. Trimming removed 0 bases at V and 7 bases at J, with 12 bases between. CDR3 amino acids: CASSQDFRVSGYTF. CDR3 nucleotide sequence: TGCGCCAGCAGCCAAGATTTCAGGGTGAGTGGCTACACCTTC.

The rearrangement joins TRBV18 to TRBJ1-2; 7 bases are shared with TRBD1. V dropped 3 bases and J dropped 4; count of bases not matched to a gene: 8. The germline V gene encodes CDR1 KGHSH and CDR2 LQKENI. CDR3 size: 15 residues. The CDR3 reads CASSPGQDVGYGYTF. Written as DNA, the CDR3 is TGTGCCAGCTCACCTGGACAGGATGTAGGCTATGGCTACACCTTC.

The chain recombines TRBV19 with TRBJ1-1; unclear D gene. Trimming pared 1 base from V and 11 bases from J, leaving 17 bases between. Germline CDR1 LNHDA, CDR2 SQIVND (reference sequence). The CDR3 loop spans 14 amino acids. The CDR3 here is CASSIGTPTLVAFF. The DNA for the CDR3 is TGTGCCAGTAGTATAGGGACTCCGACGCTCGTCGCTTTCTTT. Together with reference TRBV19 and TRBJ1-1, the CDR3 gives the full variable domain: DGGITQSPKYLFRKEGQNVTLSCEQNLNHDAMYWYRQDPGQGLRLIYYSQIVNDFQKGDIAEGYSVSREKKESFPLTVTSAQKNPTAFYLCASSIGTPTLVAFFGQGTRLTVV.

V is TRBV6-5 and J is TRBJ1-1, with D uncertain. Trimming stripped 2 bases from V and 1 base from J, with 11 bases between. Germline-derived CDR1 and CDR2 are MNHEY and SVGAGI. This CDR3 contains 15 residues. CDR3 in amino acids: CASSYRRGENTEAFF. The CDR3 DNA follows: TGTGCCAGCAGTTACAGAAGAGGCGAGAACACTGAAGCTTTCTTT.

This sequence joins TRBV2 and TRBJ1-5, with 10 positions matching TRBD1. Per germline, CDR1 SNHLY and CDR2 FYNNEI. The CDR3 has 13 residues. The junction had 3 bases not matched to a gene; V was cut back by 6 bases and J by 7 bases. The CDR3 spells CASSGTGEQPQHF. CDR3 in DNA: TGTGCCAGCAGCGGGACAGGGGAGCAGCCCCAGCATTTT.

The rearrangement joins TRBV5-4 to TRBJ2-1, with D perhaps matching TRBD2 (5 bases). The CDR3 runs 15 residues. Trimming took 5 bases from V and 7 from J, leaving 19 bases between them. CDR1 and CDR2 from the germline V gene are SGHNT and YYREEE (reference sequence). The chain's CDR3 is CASSPPLGRRNEQFF. The CDR3 coding sequence is TGTGCCAGCAGTCCCCCACTGGGGAGAAGGAATGAGCAGTTCTTC.

J is TRBJ1-5 and V is TRBV19; 7 bases map to TRBD1. Germline CDR1 is LNHDA and CDR2 is SQIVND (reference sequence). V lost 6 bases to trimming and J lost 4 bases; unmatched junction nucleotides: 9. The length of the CDR3 is 15 residues. CDR3 amino acids: CASRLQGSTNQPQHF. The CDR3 DNA reads as TGTGCCAGTAGGTTACAGGGGAGTACAAATCAGCCCCAGCATTTT.

The chain uses TRBV27 and TRBJ1-5, with D perhaps matching TRBD1 (5 bases). The CDR3 consists of 19 residues. Germline V gene lookup returns CDR1 MNHEY and CDR2 SMNVEV (reference sequence). V shed 3 bases and J shed 1 base, with 22 bases lying between them. This CDR3 is CASSLGPFYGGRSNQPQHF. CDR3 bases: TGTGCCAGCAGTTTGGGCCCGTTTTATGGGGGGAGAAGCAATCAGCCCCAGCATTTT.

The CDR3 is CASSLGTGGYEQYF. CDR3 in DNA: TGCGCCAGCAGCTTGGGGACAGGGGGTTACGAGCAGTACTTC. The chain is built from TRBV5-1 and TRBJ2-7, with 10 bases lining up with TRBD1. This CDR3 comprises 14 residues. V was clipped by 0 bases and J by 4 bases; unmatched bases: 1. The germline CDR1 and CDR2 sequences are SGHRS and YFSETQ.

The chain recombines TRBV7-9 with TRBJ1-1, with 9 bases that match TRBD1. The trim removed 0 bases at V and 3 bases at J, leaving 2 bases unmatched. This CDR3 spans 15 amino acids. CDR1 SEHNR and CDR2 FQNEAQ come from the germline V gene (reference sequence). The CDR3 sequence is CASSLAHRGHTEAFF. The CDR3 region has the DNA TGTGCCAGCAGCTTAGCGCACAGGGGGCACACTGAAGCTTTCTTT.

The chain has TRBV6-1 and TRBJ2-7, with 7 bases identical to TRBD1. The CDR3 has 17 residues. The germline gives CDR1 MNHNS, CDR2 SASEGT. J gave up 3 bases and V 4 bases, and 15 bases lay outside the gene matches. The CDR3 sequence: CASSARWLGTEDYEQYF. CDR3 bases: TGTGCCAGCAGTGCCCGGTGGCTCGGGACAGAAGACTACGAGCAGTACTTC.

This rearrangement joins TRBV6-5 to TRBJ1-2, with 7 bases matching TRBD1. J was trimmed by 4 bases and V by 2 bases; bases with no gene match: 10. CDR1 is MNHEY, CDR2 SVGAGI, per germline. The CDR3 runs to 16 residues. CDR3 DNA: TGTGCCAGCAGTTACAGCGGTGGGGCAGGGGGCTATGGCTACACCTTC. This translates into CASSYSGGAGGYGYTF.

The chain joins TRBV4-1 to TRBJ1-5; D gene ambiguous. The CDR3 is 15 amino acids. The germline V and J ends were trimmed by 1 base and 2 bases, with 9 bases remaining between them. Germline V gene lookup returns CDR1 MGHRA and CDR2 YSYEKL. CDR3 protein: CASSQAGWGNQPQHF. CDR3 nucleotide sequence: TGCGCCAGCAGCCAAGCAGGATGGGGCAATCAGCCCCAGCATTTT.

This CDR3 reads CASSPGSGEQYF. DNA of the CDR3: TGTGCCAGCAGCCCTGGGTCGGGTGAGCAGTACTTC. The chain employs TRBV7-9 and TRBJ2-7; no reliable D call. This CDR3 has 12 amino acids. The V gene's germline CDR1 is SEHNR and CDR2 FQNEAQ (reference sequence). V was clipped by 5 bases and J by 7 bases, with 12 bases between them.

The genes are TRBV30 and TRBJ1-5; D may be TRBD1 (5 bases). Trimming took off 5 bases at V and 6 bases at J, with 14 bases between the two ends. The CDR3 loop spans 13 amino acids. Germline assignment: CDR1 GTSNPN and CDR2 SVGIG (reference sequence). Written as DNA, the CDR3 is TGTGCCTGGGCCTCGGGGGGAGGTCAGCCCCAGCATTTT. This translates into CAWASGGGQPQHF.

This sequence joins TRBV25-1 and TRBJ2-7; 10 nucleotides align to TRBD1. CDR1 is MGHDK and CDR2 is SYGVNS in the germline V gene. J gave up 2 bases and V 3 bases, and 4 bases lay outside the gene matches. The CDR3 sequence is 15 residues long. The CDR3 DNA is TGTGCCAGCAGTGATTTCGGACAGGGGGCCTACGAGCAGTACTTC. It yields the protein CASSDFGQGAYEQYF.

This chain uses TRBV7-8 with TRBJ2-3, with D unresolved. The CDR3 loop spans 12 amino acids. Per the germline V gene, CDR1 is SGHVS and CDR2 is FQNEAQ. Deletions cut 5 bases from V and 8 bases from J, with 11 bases between. Written as DNA, the CDR3 is TGTGCCAGCAGCCGGAGCAGAGGTACGCAGTATTTT. Encoded protein: CASSRSRGTQYF.

The V and J genes are TRBV7-9 and TRBJ1-3, with a weak D call TRBD1 (5 bases). Germline V CDR1 and CDR2: SEHNR, FQNEAQ (reference sequence). The V end was cut by 5 bases, the J end by 0 bases, with 11 bases between. The CDR3 consists of 15 residues. The CDR3 loop is CASSRQLTSGNTIYF. The DNA for the CDR3 is TGTGCCAGCAGCCGACAGTTAACCTCTGGAAACACCATATATTTT.